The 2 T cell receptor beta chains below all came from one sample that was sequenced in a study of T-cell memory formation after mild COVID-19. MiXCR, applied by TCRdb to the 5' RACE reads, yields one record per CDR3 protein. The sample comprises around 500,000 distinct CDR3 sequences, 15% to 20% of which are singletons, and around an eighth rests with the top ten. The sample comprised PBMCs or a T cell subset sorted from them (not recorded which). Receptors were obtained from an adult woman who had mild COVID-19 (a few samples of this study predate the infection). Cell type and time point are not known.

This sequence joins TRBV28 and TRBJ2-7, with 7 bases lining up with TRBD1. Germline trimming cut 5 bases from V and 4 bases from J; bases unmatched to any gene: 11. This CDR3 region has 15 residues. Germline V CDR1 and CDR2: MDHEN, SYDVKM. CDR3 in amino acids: CASSPAQGIRYEQYF. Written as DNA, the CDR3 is TGTGCCAGCAGTCCCGCACAGGGGATTCGGTACGAGCAGTACTTC.

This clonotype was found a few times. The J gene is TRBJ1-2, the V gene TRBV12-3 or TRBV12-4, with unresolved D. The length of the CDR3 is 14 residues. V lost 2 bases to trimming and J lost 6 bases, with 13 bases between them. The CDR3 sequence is CASSLRSLRDGYTF. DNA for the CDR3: TGTGCCAGCAGTTTAAGGTCTCTTAGAGATGGCTACACCTTC.